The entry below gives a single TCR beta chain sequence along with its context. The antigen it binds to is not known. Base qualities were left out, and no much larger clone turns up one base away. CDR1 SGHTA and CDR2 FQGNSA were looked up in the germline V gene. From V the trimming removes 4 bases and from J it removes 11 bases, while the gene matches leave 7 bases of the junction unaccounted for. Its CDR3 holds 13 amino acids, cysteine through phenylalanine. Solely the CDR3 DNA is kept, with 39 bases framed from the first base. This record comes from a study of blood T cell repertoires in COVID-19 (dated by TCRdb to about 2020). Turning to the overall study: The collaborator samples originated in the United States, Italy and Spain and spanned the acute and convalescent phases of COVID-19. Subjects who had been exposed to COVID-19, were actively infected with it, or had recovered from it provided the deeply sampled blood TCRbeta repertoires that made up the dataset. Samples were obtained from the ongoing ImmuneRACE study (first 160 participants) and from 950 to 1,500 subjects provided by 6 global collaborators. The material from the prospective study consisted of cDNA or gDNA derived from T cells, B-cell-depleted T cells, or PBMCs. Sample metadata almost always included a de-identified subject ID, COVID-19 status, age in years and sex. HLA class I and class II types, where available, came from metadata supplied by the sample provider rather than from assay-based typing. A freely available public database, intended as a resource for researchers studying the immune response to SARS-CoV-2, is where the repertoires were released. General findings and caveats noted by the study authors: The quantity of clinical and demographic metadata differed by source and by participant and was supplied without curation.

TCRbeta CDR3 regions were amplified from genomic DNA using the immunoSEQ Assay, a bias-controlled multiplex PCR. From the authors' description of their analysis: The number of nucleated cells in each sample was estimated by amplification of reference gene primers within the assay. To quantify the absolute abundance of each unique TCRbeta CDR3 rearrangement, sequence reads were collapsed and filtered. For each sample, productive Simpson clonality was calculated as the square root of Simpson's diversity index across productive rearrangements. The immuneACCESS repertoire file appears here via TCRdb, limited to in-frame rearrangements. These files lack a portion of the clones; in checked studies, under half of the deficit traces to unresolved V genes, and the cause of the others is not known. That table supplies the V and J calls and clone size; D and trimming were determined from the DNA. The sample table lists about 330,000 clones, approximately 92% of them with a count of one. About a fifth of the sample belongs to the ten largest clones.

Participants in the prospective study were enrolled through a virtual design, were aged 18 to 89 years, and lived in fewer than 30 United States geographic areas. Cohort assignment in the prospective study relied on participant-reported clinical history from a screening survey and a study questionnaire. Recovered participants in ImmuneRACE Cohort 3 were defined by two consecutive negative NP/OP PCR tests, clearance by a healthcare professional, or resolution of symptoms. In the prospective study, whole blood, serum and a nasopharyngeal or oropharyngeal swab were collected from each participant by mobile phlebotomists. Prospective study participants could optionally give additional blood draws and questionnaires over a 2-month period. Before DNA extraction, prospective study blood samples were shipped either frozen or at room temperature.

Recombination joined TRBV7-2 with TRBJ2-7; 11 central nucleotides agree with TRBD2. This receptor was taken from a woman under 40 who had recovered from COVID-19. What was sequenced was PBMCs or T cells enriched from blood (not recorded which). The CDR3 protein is CASSSTSGGRKYF. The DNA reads TGTGCCAGCAGCTCCACTAGCGGGGGAAGGAAGTACTTC.